Following are 10 T cell receptor beta chains from one sample sequenced in a study of CD8 T cells in ankylosing spondylitis. From the 5' RACE reads, TCRdb called clonotypes with MiXCR, one entry per CDR3 protein. The sample has a few hundred thousand distinct CDR3 sequences, more than 20% seen once. The sequencing input was blood, either unsorted or a sorted T cell fraction (not recorded which). The receptors were gathered from a female donor with ankylosing spondylitis or in good health (not recorded which).

This clonotype was observed a single time. This chain links TRBV13 with TRBJ1-2; D unresolved. The V end was cut by 5 bases, the J end by 4 bases, with 17 bases between. The CDR3 spans 15 residues. Per germline, CDR1 PRHDT and CDR2 FYEKMQ (reference sequence). The CDR3 region is CASSPSRGLGYGYTF. The CDR3 nucleotides read TGTGCCAGCAGCCCCTCCCGAGGGCTTGGCTATGGCTACACCTTC.

The V call is TRBV24-1, the J call TRBJ2-1, with 7 bases lining up with TRBD1. The length of the CDR3 is 16 residues. Germline CDR1 is KGHDR and CDR2 is SFDVKD. Trimming cost V 3 bases and J 2 bases; bases outside gene matches: 6. CDR3 sequence reads: CATSDTTGKTYNEQFF. The CDR3 DNA sequence: TGTGCCACCAGTGATACGACAGGGAAAACCTACAATGAGCAGTTCTTC.

This clonotype has more than one count but fewer than ten. CDR3 nucleotide sequence: TGCAGTGCTAGCCTCGGGCAGTACGAGCAGTACTTC. This sequence encodes CSASLGQYEQYF. The chain has TRBV20-1 and TRBJ2-7; D is uncertain. CDR1 and CDR2 (germline): DFQATT, SNEGSKA (reference sequence). The CDR3 runs 12 residues. Trimming took off 3 bases at V and 4 bases at J, with 10 bases between the two ends.

This clonotype came up many times. The chain employs TRBV20-1 and TRBJ2-7; tentative D call: TRBD1 (5 bases). Germline V CDR1 and CDR2: DFQATT, SNEGSKA (reference sequence). Trimming removed 0 bases at V and 2 bases at J, with 8 bases between. The CDR3 extends over 13 amino acids. The CDR3 sequence is CSARDKGTYEQYF. The DNA of the CDR3 is TGCAGTGCTAGAGACAAGGGGACCTACGAGCAGTACTTC.

This clonotype has a handful of counts. This chain connects TRBV6-1 to TRBJ1-5, with TRBD1 matching over 9 bases. The germline V gene has CDR1 MNHNS and CDR2 SASEGT. CDR3 length: 15 amino acids. V was pared by 6 bases and J by 2 bases, with 5 bases of the junction left unmatched. CDR3 in amino acids: CASRNRDRGNQPQHF. The CDR3 DNA reads as TGTGCCAGCAGAAACCGGGACAGGGGCAATCAGCCCCAGCATTTT.

The genes are TRBV7-2 and TRBJ2-7; a weak D match, TRBD1 (5 bases). Germline values: CDR1 SGHTA, CDR2 FQGNSA. V gave up 6 bases and J gave up 1 base, with 13 bases separating them. The CDR3 covers 14 residues. The CDR3 is CASRPTGHSYEQYF. CDR3 coding DNA: TGTGCCAGCAGACCTACCGGACATTCCTACGAGCAGTACTTC. Together with reference TRBV7-2 and TRBJ2-7, the CDR3 gives the full variable domain: GAGVSQSPSNKVTEKGKDVELRCDPISGHTALYWYRQSLGQGLEFLIYFQGNSAPDKSGLPSDRFSAERTGGSVSTLTIQRTQQEDSAVYLCASRPTGHSYEQYFGPGTRLTVT.

The chain is built from TRBV7-2 and TRBJ1-1, with D perhaps TRBD1 (5 bases). The ends were cut back, 4 bases at V and 2 bases at J, with 14 bases in the middle. Per the germline V gene, CDR1 is SGHTA and CDR2 is FQGNSA. The CDR3 has 15 amino acids. The CDR3 reads CASSSSGARNTEAFF. The CDR3 nucleotides are TGTGCCAGCAGCTCCTCCGGGGCTAGAAACACTGAAGCTTTCTTT.

This clonotype was seen a handful of times. The chain joins TRBV20-1 to TRBJ2-5; 7 nucleotides match TRBD2. The V and J ends lost 1 base and 2 bases, in that order; junction bases with no gene match: 10. CDR3 length: 16 residues. The V gene's germline CDR1 is DFQATT and CDR2 SNEGSKA (reference sequence). CDR3 sequence (DNA): TGCAGTGCTAGAGTGCTAGCGGAGGATGGTCAAGAGACCCAGTACTTC. The encoded protein is CSARVLAEDGQETQYF.

V and J are TRBV6-1 and TRBJ1-3; D unclear. The ends were cut back, 3 bases at V and 7 bases at J, with 10 bases in the middle. Per germline, CDR1 MNHNS and CDR2 SASEGT. The CDR3 spans 13 residues. CDR3 bases: TGTGCCAGCAGTGATCTGGGTTATAACACCATATATTTT. This sequence encodes CASSDLGYNTIYF.

The chain links TRBV5-1 to TRBJ2-2, with D uncertain. The CDR3 runs 15 residues. Germline V lookup: CDR1 SGHRS, CDR2 YFSETQ. Trimming removed 6 bases at V and 0 bases at J, with 12 bases between. The CDR3 protein is CASKVGGTNTGELFF. CDR3 DNA: TGCGCCAGCAAAGTGGGCGGCACGAACACCGGGGAGCTGTTTTTT.